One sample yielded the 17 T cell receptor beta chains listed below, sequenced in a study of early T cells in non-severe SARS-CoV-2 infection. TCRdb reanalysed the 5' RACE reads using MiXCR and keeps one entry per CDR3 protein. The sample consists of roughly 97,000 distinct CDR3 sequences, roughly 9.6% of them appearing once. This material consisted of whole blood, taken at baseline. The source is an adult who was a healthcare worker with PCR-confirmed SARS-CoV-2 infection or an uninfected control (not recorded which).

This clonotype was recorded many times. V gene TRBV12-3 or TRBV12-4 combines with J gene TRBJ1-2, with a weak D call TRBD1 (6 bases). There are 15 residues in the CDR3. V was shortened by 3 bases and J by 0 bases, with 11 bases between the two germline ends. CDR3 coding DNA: TGTGCCAGCAGTTTGTCAGGGGTGACTAACTATGGCTACACCTTC. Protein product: CASSLSGVTNYGYTF.

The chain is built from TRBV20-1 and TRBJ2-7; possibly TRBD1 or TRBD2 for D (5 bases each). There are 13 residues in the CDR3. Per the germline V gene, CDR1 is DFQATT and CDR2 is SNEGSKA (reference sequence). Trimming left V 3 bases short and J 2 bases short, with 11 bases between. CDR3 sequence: CSARGPLTYEQYF. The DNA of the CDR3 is TGCAGTGCTAGGGGACCGTTAACCTACGAGCAGTACTTC.

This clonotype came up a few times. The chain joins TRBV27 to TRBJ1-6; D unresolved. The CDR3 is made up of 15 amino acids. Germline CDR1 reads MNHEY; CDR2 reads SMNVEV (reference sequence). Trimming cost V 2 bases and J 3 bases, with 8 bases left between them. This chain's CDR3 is CASSLAGYYNSPLHF. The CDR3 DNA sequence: TGTGCCAGCAGTTTAGCCGGATACTATAATTCACCCCTCCACTTT.

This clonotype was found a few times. In DNA, the CDR3 is TGTGCCAGCAGTTACGGGAGTCCCCACGAGCAGTACTTC. Its protein is CASSYGSPHEQYF. V usage is TRBV27 and J usage is TRBJ2-7; a weak D match, TRBD2 (6 bases). The germline CDR1 and CDR2 sequences are MNHEY and SMNVEV (reference sequence). Trimming left V 4 bases short and J 5 bases short, with 12 bases between. The length of the CDR3 is 13 residues.

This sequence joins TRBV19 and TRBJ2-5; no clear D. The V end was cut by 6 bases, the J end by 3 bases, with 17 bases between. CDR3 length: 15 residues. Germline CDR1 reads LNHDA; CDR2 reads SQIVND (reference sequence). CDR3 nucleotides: TGTGCCAGTAGCCGATTAGAGCTGGGAAAAGAGACCCAGTACTTC. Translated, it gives CASSRLELGKETQYF. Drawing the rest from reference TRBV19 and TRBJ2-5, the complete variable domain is DGGITQSPKYLFRKEGQNVTLSCEQNLNHDAMYWYRQDPGQGLRLIYYSQIVNDFQKGDIAEGYSVSREKKESFPLTVTSAQKNPTAFYLCASSRLELGKETQYFGPGTRLLVL.

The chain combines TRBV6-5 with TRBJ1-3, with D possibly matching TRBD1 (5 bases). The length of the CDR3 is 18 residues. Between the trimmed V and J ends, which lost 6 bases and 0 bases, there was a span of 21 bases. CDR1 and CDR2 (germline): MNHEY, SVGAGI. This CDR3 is CASSLDAGRRYSGNTIYF. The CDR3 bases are TGTGCCAGCAGCCTCGACGCGGGACGGAGGTACTCTGGAAACACCATATATTTT.

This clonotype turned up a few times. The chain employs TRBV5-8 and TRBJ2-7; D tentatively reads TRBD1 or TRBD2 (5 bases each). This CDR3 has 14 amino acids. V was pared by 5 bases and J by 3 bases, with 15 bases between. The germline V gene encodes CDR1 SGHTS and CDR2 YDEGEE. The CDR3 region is CASSPGTEHYEQYF. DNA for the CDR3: TGTGCCAGCAGTCCCGGGACCGAACACTACGAGCAGTACTTC.

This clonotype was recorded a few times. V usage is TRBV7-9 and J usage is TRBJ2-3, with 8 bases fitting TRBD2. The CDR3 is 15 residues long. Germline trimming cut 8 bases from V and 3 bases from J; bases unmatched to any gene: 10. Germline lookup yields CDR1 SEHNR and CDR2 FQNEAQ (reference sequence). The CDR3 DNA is TGTGCCAGCGGGGCGGGGACTAGTCAAACAGATACGCAGTATTTT. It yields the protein CASGAGTSQTDTQYF.

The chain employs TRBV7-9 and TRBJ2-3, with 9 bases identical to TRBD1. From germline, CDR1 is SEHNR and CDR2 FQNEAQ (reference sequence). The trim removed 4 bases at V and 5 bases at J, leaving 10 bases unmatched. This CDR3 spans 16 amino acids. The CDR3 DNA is TGTGCCAGCAGCTACGACCTATGGGACAGGGAAGATACGCAGTATTTT. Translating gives CASSYDLWDREDTQYF.

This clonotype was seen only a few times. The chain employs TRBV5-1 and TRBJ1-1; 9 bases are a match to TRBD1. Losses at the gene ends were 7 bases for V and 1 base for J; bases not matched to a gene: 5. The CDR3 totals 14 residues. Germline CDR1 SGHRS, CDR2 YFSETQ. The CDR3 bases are TGCGCCAGCCGCCGGACAGGGGCGAACACTGAAGCTTTCTTT. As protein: CASRRTGANTEAFF.

CDR3 DNA: TGTGCCAGCAGCCGGTCATCGTGGAGCCATGAGCAGTTCTTC. As protein: CASSRSSWSHEQFF. The chain joins TRBV7-7 to TRBJ2-1; D gene uncertain. Germline assignment: CDR1 SSHAT and CDR2 FNYEAQ (reference sequence). This CDR3 has 14 residues. The V end was cut by 5 bases, the J end by 8 bases, with 16 bases between.

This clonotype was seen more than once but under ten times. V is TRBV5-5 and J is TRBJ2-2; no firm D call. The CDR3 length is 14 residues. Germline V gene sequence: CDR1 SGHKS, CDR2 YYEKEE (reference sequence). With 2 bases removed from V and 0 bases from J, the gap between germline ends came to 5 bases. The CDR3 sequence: CASSFTANTGELFF. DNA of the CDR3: TGTGCCAGCAGCTTTACAGCGAACACCGGGGAGCTGTTTTTT. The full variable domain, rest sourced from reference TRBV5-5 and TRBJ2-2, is DAGVTQSPTHLIKTRGQQVTLRCSPISGHKSVSWYQQVLGQGPQFIFQYYEKEERGRGNFPDRFSARQFPNYSSELNVNALLLGDSALYLCASSFTANTGELFFGEGSRLTVL.

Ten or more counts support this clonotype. As DNA, the CDR3 is TGTGCCAGCAGCGCCGGGGGTCGGACTGAAGCTTTCTTT. Translating it yields CASSAGGRTEAFF. This sequence joins TRBV9 and TRBJ1-1; D might be TRBD1 (5 bases). V lost 3 bases, J lost 5 bases, and 11 bases lay in between. The V gene's germline CDR1 is SGDLS and CDR2 YYNGEE. The CDR3 sequence is 13 residues long.

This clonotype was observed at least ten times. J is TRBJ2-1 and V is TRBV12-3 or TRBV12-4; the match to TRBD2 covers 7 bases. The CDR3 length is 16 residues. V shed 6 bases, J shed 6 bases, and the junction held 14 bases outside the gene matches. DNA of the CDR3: TGTGCCAGCAGCCGGCTGACTAGCCACAATGTCAATGAGCAGTTCTTC. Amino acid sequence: CASSRLTSHNVNEQFF.

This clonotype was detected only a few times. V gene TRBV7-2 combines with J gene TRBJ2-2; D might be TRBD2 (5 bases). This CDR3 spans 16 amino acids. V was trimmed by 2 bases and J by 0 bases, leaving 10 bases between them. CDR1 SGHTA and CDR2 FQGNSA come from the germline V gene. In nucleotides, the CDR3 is TGTGCCAGCAGCTTATTAGAGGGCGCGAACACCGGGGAGCTGTTTTTT. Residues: CASSLLEGANTGELFF. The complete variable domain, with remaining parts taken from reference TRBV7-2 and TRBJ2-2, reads GAGVSQSPSNKVTEKGKDVELRCDPISGHTALYWYRQSLGQGLEFLIYFQGNSAPDKSGLPSDRFSAERTGGSVSTLTIQRTQQEDSAVYLCASSLLEGANTGELFFGEGSRLTVL.

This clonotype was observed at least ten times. Written as DNA, the CDR3 is TGTGCCAGCAGCAAAGCAGGGGACCCCTACGAGCAGTACTTC. The encoded protein is CASSKAGDPYEQYF. The gene calls are TRBV21-1 and TRBJ2-7; the D call in the table, TRBD1, was not verified against the DNA. TRBV21-1 is an annotated pseudogene. The CDR3 has 14 amino acids.

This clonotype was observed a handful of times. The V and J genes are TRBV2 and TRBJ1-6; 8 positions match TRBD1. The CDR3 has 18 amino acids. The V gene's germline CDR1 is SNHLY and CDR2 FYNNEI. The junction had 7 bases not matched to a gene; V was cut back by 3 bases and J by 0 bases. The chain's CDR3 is CASSDRQGHGSYNSPLHF. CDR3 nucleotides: TGTGCCAGCAGTGACCGACAGGGGCATGGCTCCTATAATTCACCCCTCCACTTT. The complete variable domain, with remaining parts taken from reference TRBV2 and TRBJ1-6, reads EPEVTQTPSHQVTQMGQEVILRCVPISNHLYFYWYRQILGQKVEFLVSFYNNEISEKSEIFDDQFSVERPDGSNFTLKIRSTKLEDSAMYFCASSDRQGHGSYNSPLHFGNGTRLTVT.